These T cell receptor beta chains were read from a single sample in a study of beta chain features in type 1 diabetes. Clones were read by immunoSEQ multiplex PCR, and TCRdb kept only the in-frame ones, dropping some. The sample holds approximately 110,000 clones, 40% seen once. Material for sequencing was stem cell memory CD4+ T cells from blood. The receptors were gathered from a woman younger than 30 in good health. The CDR3 runs from the conserved cysteine through the conserved F or W. D genes are given only for firm matches. Some rows mark clone size as missing; the rest say once, few, many or name a class of expanded clone.

j_call,clone_size,d_call,v_call,cdr3_aa,cdr3_nt
TRBJ2-5,-,TRBD1,TRBV6-6,CASIRDRGKETQYF,TGTGCCAGCATTAGAGACAGGGGTAAAGAGACCCAGTACTTC
TRBJ2-3,few,-,TRBV7-9,CASSLVLVGSDTQYF,TGTGCCAGCAGCTTAGTTCTTGTCGGGAGCGATACGCAGTATTTT
TRBJ1-1,-,-,TRBV28,CASSPSLNTEAFF,TGTGCCAGCAGCCCCTCGTTGAACACTGAAGCTTTCTTT
TRBJ2-7,-,-,TRBV29-1,CSVEDFRGSAYEQYF,TGCAGCGTTGAAGATTTCCGGGGGAGCGCCTACGAGCAGTACTTC
TRBJ2-3,-,TRBD2,TRBV7-8,CASSLGPAGGTDTQYF,TGTGCCAGCAGCTTAGGACCAGCGGGAGGGACAGATACGCAGTATTTT
TRBJ2-3,-,TRBD2,TRBV18,CASSPGLAGSTDTQYF,TGTGCCAGCTCACCGGGACTAGCGGGCAGCACAGATACGCAGTATTTT
TRBJ2-1,-,-,TRBV7-9,CASSPAGNNEQFF,TGTGCCAGCAGTCCCGCCGGTAACAATGAGCAGTTCTTC
TRBJ2-7,few,TRBD1,TRBV28,CASSSIRDRGLYEQYF,TGTGCCAGCAGTTCCATCCGGGACAGGGGGCTCTACGAGCAGTACTTC
TRBJ2-1,-,-,TRBV4-2,CASSQDRGLRSSYNEQFF,TGTGCCAGCAGCCAAGATAGGGGTCTTCGAAGCTCCTACAATGAGCAGTTCTTC
TRBJ1-2,-,-,TRBV5-1,CASSLARVIGSYGYTF,TGCGCCAGCAGCTTAGCCAGGGTTATTGGAAGCTATGGCTACACCTTC